This TCR beta chain comes out of a study of cytomegalovirus exposure and HLA in healthy donors. Broader study findings: Using a false discovery rate of 0.05, a later analysis showed that 15,000 to 20,000 TCR beta sequences were associated with HLA alleles. Most of the CMV-associated TCR beta chains (in a later analysis) appeared to be HLA-restricted.

Trimming shortened V by 7 bases and J by 3 bases, and 20 bases separated the two germline ends. The CDR3 is made up of 16 amino acids. CDR1 is MNHEY and CDR2 is SMNVEV in the germline V gene (reference sequence). Turning to this clone: Its antigen is as yet unknown.

The PCR used 60 Vbeta and 13 Jbeta primers. The assay was immunoSEQ multiplex PCR, and TCRdb's table has in-frame clones only and misses some. The data hold 180,000 or so clones, with 82% observed a single time. The rearrangement uses TRBV27 and TRBJ2-3, with a possible D match to TRBD2 (6 bases). Sequenced input: PBMCs. This TCR derives from a male donor in good health and CMV-seronegative. The CDR3 sequence: CASTLPVGSGTDTQYF. In DNA, the CDR3 is TGTGCCAGCACTCTCCCGGTTGGTAGCGGAACAGATACGCAGTATTTT.